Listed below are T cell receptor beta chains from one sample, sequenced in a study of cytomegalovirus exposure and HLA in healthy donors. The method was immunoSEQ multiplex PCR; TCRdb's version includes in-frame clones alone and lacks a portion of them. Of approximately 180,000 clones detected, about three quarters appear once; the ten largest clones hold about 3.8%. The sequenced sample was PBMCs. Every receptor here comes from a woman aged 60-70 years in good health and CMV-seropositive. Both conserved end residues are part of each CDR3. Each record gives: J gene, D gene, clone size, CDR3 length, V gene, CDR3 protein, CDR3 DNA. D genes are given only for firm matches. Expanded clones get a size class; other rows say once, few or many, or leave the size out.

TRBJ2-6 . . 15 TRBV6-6 CASSELTSGANGLTF TGTGCCAGCAGCGAACTCACTTCTGGGGCCAACGGCCTGACTTTC
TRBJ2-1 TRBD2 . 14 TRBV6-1 CASTEVAGGGEQFF TGTGCCAGCACTGAGGTAGCGGGAGGTGGTGAGCAGTTCTTC
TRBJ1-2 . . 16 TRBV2 CASSERLGSQGYGYTF TGTGCCAGCAGTGAAAGACTTGGTAGCCAGGGCTATGGCTACACCTTC
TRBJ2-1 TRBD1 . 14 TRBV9 CASSMTGVSNEQFF TGTGCCAGCAGCATGACAGGGGTGAGCAATGAGCAGTTCTTC
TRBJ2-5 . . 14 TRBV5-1 CASSLSARVETQYF TGCGCCAGCAGCTTATCCGCTCGAGTGGAGACCCAGTACTTC
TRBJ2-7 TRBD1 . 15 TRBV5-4 CASSLAGQGAYEQYF TGTGCCAGCAGCTTGGCGGGACAGGGGGCCTACGAGCAGTACTTC
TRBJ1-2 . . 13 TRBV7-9 CASSPAGNYGYTF TGTGCCAGCAGCCCAGCGGGGAACTATGGCTACACCTTC
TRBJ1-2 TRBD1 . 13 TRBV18 CASSRQGAYGYTF TGTGCCAGCTCACGACAGGGGGCCTATGGCTACACCTTC
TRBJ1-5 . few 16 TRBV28 CASSLPAGYSNQPQHF TGTGCCAGCAGTTTACCAGCAGGCTATAGCAATCAGCCCCAGCATTTT
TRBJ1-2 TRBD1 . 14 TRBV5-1 CASSAGQVSEGYTF TGCGCCAGCAGCGCGGGACAGGTTTCGGAGGGCTACACCTTC
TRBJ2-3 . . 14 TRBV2 CASSVTRQADTQYF TGTGCCAGCAGCGTGACCCGGCAGGCAGATACGCAGTATTTT
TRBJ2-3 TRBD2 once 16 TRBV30 CAWSVRSGSGTDTQYF TGTGCCTGGAGTGTACGTAGCGGGAGTGGAACAGATACGCAGTATTTT
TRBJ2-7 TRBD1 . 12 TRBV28 CASTPGQVEQYF TGTGCCAGCACCCCAGGACAGGTCGAGCAGTACTTC
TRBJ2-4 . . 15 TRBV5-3 CARSPRKEAKNSQYF TGTGCCAGAAGCCCCCGCAAGGAGGCCAAAAACAGTCAGTACTTC
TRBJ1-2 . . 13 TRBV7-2 CASSQGGDHGYTF TGTGCCAGCAGCCAGGGAGGGGATCATGGCTACACCTTC
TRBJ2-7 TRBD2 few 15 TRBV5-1 CASSWAFGGEYEQYF TGCGCCAGCAGCTGGGCTTTCGGGGGGGAATACGAGCAGTACTTC
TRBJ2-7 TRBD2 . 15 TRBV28 CASRPSRRAGGEQYF TGTGCCAGCAGACCTAGCAGGAGGGCGGGGGGCGAGCAGTACTTC
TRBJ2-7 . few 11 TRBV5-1 CASSLADEQYF TGCGCCAGCAGCTTGGCCGACGAGCAGTACTTC
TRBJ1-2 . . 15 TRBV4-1 CASSQAGGRSVGYTF TGCGCCAGCAGCCAAGCGGGGGGGCGCTCGGTGGGCTACACCTTC
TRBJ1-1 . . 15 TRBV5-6 CASSLVDRLNTEAFF TGTGCCAGCAGCTTGGTTGACAGGCTGAACACTGAAGCTTTCTTT
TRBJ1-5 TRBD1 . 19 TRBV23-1 CASVYPRKSRDRVNQPQHF TGCGCCAGCGTGTACCCTCGAAAATCCCGGGACAGGGTCAATCAGCCCCAGCATTTT
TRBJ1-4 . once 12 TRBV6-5 CAARSTNEKLFF TGTGCCGCCCGGTCGACTAATGAAAAACTGTTTTTT
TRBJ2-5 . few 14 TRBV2 CASSEGLVFETQYF TGTGCCAGCAGTGAAGGACTAGTCTTTGAGACCCAGTACTTC
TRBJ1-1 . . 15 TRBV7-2 CASSLWASSNTEAFF TGTGCCAGCAGCTTATGGGCCTCATCGAACACTGAAGCTTTCTTT
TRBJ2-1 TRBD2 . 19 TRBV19 CASSPRTRGLSSNFLSLFF TGTGCCAGTAGTCCCCGGACTAGAGGTCTCTCCTCCAATTTCCTTTCCCTGTTCTTC
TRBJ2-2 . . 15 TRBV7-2 CASSWAGKRIGELFF TGTGCCAGCAGCTGGGCCGGGAAGCGCATCGGGGAGCTGTTTTTT
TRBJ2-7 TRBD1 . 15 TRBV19 CASSIIGTDFYEQYF TGTGCCAGTAGTATAATCGGGACAGACTTCTACGAGCAGTACTTC
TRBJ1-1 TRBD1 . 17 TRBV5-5 CASSPRTGTLGITEAFF TGTGCCAGCAGCCCCCGGACAGGGACATTGGGGATTACTGAAGCTTTCTTT
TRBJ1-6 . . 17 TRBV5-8 CASSLEDTGLINSPLHF TGTGCCAGCAGCTTGGAGGACACGGGACTGATTAATTCACCCCTCCACTTT
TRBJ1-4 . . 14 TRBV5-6 CASSLTGAGEKLFF TGTGCCAGCAGCTTGACTGGGGCGGGAGAAAAACTGTTTTTT
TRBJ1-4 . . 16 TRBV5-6 CASSPDRNQANEKLFF TGTGCCAGCAGCCCTGACAGGAATCAGGCTAATGAAAAACTGTTTTTT
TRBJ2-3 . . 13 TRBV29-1 CSVEFLTADTQYF TGCAGCGTTGAGTTCTTGACAGCAGATACGCAGTATTTT
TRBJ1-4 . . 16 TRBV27 CASRGTWGVTNEKLFF TGTGCCAGCAGGGGAACATGGGGGGTAACTAATGAAAAACTGTTTTTT
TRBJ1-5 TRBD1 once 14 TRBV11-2 CASSLGTGNQPQHF TGTGCCAGCAGCTTGGGGACAGGCAATCAGCCCCAGCATTTT
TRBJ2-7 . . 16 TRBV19 CASSLRPGISSYEQYF TGTGCCAGTAGTCTCCGCCCCGGGATAAGCTCCTACGAGCAGTACTTC
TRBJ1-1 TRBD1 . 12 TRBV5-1 CASSPGDSRAFF TGCGCCAGCAGCCCTGGGGACAGCCGAGCTTTCTTT
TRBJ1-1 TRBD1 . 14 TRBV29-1 CSVSQGAYGTEAFF TGCAGCGTGTCACAGGGGGCTTATGGCACTGAAGCTTTCTTT
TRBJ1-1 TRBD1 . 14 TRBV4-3 CASSRDRGTTEAFF TGCGCCAGCAGCCGGGACAGAGGGACGACTGAAGCTTTCTTT
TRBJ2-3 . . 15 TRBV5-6 CASSLVRGSTDTQYF TGTGCCAGCAGCTTGGTAAGGGGAAGCACAGATACGCAGTATTTT
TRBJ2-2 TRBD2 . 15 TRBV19 CASSTGGARTGELFF TGTGCCAGTAGTACGGGGGGGGCGCGGACCGGGGAGCTGTTTTTT
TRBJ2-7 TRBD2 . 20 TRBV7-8 CASSLRLARTSGGLGYEQYF TGTGCCAGCAGCTTGAGATTGGCAAGGACTAGCGGGGGTCTTGGGTACGAGCAGTACTTC
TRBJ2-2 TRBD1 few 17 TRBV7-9 CASSGRNGQGAIGELFF TGTGCCAGCAGCGGACGAAATGGACAGGGGGCGATCGGGGAGCTGTTTTTT
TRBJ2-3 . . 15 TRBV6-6 CASSPSSGGTDTQYF TGTGCCAGCAGTCCTTCTTCGGGGGGCACAGATACGCAGTATTTT
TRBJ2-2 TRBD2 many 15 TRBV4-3 CASSQRGGNTGELFF TGCGCCAGCAGCCAACGGGGGGGAAACACCGGGGAGCTGTTTTTT
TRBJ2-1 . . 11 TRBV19 CASSNMNEQFF TGTGCCAGTAGTAACATGAATGAGCAGTTCTTC
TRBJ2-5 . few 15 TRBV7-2 CASSFTGVLSGTQYF TGTGCCAGCAGCTTCACCGGGGTATTAAGCGGGACCCAGTACTTC